Sequencing of this TCR beta chain was carried out in a study of blood T cells in healthy people across ages. After removal of 3 bases from V and 5 bases from J, the junction contained 11 bases not matched to a gene. The CDR3 runs 17 residues. Germline V CDR1 and CDR2: SGHAT, FQNNGV. A second PCR of about 7 to 11 cycles used a sample-barcoded 5' primer and a J-beta primer mix. TCRdb processed the 5' RACE reads anew with MiXCR; each CDR3 protein has one entry. The sample contains almost 1 million distinct CDR3 sequences, just over 50% of which appear only once. The sample was blood. The chain couples TRBV11-2 to TRBJ2-7; 12 positions agree with TRBD2. The TCR sequence derives from a woman aged 55-69 years in good health. The CDR3 nucleotides read TGTGCCAGCAGCTTGGGGACTAGCGGGCCCCTATTCGACGAGCAGTACTTC. As protein: CASSLGTSGPLFDEQYF. Filled out from reference TRBV11-2 and TRBJ2-7, the complete variable domain reads EAGVAQSPRYKIIEKRQSVAFWCNPISGHATLYWYQQILGQGPKLLIQFQNNGVVDDSQLPKDRFSAERLKGVDSTLKIQPAKLEDSAVYLCASSLGTSGPLFDEQYFGPGTRLTVT.